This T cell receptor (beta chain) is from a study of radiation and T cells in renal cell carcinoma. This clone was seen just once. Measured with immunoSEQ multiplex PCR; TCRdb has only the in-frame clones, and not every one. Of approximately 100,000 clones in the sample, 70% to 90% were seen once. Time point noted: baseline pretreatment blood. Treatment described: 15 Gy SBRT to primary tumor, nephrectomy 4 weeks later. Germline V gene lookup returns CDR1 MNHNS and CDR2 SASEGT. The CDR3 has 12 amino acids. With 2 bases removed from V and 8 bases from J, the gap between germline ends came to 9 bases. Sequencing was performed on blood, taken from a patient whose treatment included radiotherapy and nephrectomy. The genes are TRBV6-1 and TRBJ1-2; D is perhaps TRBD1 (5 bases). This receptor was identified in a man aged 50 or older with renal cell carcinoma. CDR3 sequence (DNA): TGTGCCAGCAGTGAATCCCGGGGCGGCTACACCTTC. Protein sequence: CASSESRGGYTF.